Sequencing of this T cell receptor (beta chain) was carried out in a study of shared clonotypes between healthy human individuals. Study details: CD4 naive cells filled three plates per donor, CD4 memory three, CD8 naive two and CD8 memory one. Overall study results and limits: Clonotype sharing across donors was expected to vary with sequencing depth.

Remarks on this clone: Its antigen is not known.

The naive CD8 population came from CD45RO-negative cells selected for CCR7, without terminally differentiated effector memory CD45RA+ cells. The CDR3 contains 15 residues. V gave up 5 bases and J gave up 4 bases; unmatched junction bases: 7. CDR1 and CDR2 (germline): LNHNV, YYDKDF (reference sequence). Produced via immunoSEQ multiplex PCR; TCRdb's table is partial and in-frame only. The sample yields roughly 2.1 million clones, approximately 94% seen once. Specimen: naive CD8+ T cells from PBMCs. The origin of this receptor is a man aged 18 to 30 in good health. Some clones in this sample may be carry-over from other donors' samples. The chain links TRBV15 to TRBJ2-2; TRBD1 aligns across 7 bases. The CDR3 region is CATSFTGTVTGELFF. The CDR3 DNA reads TGTGCCACCAGCTTTACTGGGACAGTCACCGGGGAGCTGTTTTTT.